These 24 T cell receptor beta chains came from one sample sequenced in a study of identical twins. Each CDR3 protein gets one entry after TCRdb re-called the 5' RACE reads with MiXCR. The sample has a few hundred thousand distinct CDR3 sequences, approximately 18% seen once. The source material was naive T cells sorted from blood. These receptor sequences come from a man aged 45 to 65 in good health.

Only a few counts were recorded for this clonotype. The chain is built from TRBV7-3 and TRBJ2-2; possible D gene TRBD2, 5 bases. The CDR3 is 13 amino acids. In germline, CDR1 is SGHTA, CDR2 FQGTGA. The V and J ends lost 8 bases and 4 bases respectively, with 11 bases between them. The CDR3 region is CASGSQTTGELFF. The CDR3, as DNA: TGTGCCAGCGGGAGCCAAACCACCGGGGAGCTGTTTTTT.

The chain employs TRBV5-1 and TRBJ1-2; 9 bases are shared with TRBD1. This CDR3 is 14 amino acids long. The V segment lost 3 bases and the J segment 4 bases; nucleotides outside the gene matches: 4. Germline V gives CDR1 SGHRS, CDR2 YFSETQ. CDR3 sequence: CASSSDRGVYGYTF. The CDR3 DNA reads TGCGCCAGCAGCTCCGACAGGGGGGTCTATGGCTACACCTTC.

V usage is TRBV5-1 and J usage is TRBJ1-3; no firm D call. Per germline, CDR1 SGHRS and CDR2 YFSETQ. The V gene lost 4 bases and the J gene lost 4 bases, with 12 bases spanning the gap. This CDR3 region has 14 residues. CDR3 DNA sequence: TGCGCCAGCAGCGACCCCCAAGGCGGAAACACCATATATTTT. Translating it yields CASSDPQGGNTIYF.

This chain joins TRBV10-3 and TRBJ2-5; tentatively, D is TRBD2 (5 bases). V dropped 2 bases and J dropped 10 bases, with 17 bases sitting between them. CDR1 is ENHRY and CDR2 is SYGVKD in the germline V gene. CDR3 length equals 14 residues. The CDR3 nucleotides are TGTGCCATCAGTGAGCCGACGTTCGGGGTGTTCCAGTACTTC. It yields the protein CAISEPTFGVFQYF.

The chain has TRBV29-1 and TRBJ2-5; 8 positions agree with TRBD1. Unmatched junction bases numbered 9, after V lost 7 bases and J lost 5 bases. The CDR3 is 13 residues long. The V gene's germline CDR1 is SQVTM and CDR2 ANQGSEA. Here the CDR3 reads CSATPGGRETQYF. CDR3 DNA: TGCAGCGCGACCCCAGGGGGCCGGGAGACCCAGTACTTC.

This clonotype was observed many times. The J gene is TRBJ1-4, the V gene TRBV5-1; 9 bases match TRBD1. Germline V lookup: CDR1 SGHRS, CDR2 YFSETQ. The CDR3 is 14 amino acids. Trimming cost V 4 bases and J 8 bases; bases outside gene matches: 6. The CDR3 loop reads CASSKQGAVEKLFF. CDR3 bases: TGCGCCAGCAGCAAACAGGGGGCGGTCGAAAAACTGTTTTTT.

The chain's CDR3 is CASSLVQYVKNIQYF. CDR3 sequence (DNA): TGTGCCAGCAGCTTGGTGCAGTATGTCAAAAACATTCAGTACTTC. This chain links TRBV5-8 with TRBJ2-4; D ambiguous. Germline CDR1 SGHTS, CDR2 YDEGEE. The CDR3 loop spans 15 amino acids. Trimming removed 0 bases at V and 3 bases at J, with 10 bases between.

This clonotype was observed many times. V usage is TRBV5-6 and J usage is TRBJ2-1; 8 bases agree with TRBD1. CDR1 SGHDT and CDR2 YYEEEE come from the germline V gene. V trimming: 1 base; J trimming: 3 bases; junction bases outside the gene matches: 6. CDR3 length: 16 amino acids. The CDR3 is CASSLSLDRDYNEQFF. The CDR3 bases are TGTGCCAGCAGCTTGTCTCTGGACAGGGACTACAATGAGCAGTTCTTC.

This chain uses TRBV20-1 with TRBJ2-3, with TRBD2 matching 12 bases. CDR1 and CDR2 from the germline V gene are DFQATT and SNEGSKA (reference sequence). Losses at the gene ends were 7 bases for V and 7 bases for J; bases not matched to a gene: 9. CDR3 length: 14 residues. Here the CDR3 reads CSVPASGGAYTQYF. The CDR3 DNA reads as TGCAGTGTTCCGGCTAGCGGGGGGGCATATACGCAGTATTTT.

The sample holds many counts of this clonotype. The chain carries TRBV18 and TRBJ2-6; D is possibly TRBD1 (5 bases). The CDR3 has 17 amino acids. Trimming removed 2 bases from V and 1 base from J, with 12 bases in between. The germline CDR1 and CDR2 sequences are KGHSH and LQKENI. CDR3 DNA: TGTGCCAGCTCACCAGAGAAGGGGATTTCTGGGGCCAACGTCCTGACTTTC. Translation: CASSPEKGISGANVLTF.

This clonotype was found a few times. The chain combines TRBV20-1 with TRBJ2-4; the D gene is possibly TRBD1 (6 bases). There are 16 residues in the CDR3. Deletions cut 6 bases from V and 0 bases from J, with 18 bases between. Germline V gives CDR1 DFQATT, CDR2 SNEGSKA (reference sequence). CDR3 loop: CSATSRDTLAKNIQYF. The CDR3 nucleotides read TGCAGTGCGACATCCCGGGACACATTAGCCAAAAACATTCAGTACTTC.

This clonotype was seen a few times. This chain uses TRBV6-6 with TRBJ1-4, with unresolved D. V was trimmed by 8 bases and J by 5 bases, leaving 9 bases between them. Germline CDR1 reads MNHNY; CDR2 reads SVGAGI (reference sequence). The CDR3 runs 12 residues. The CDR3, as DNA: TGTGCCAGCCAGCGCCCGAATGAAAAACTGTTTTTT. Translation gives CASQRPNEKLFF.

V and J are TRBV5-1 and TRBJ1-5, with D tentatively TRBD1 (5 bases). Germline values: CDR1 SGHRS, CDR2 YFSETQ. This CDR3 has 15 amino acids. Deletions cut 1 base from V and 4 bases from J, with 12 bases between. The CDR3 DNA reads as TGCGCCAGCAGCTTGAGTTCGGGGGGGAATCAGCCCCAGCATTTT. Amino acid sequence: CASSLSSGGNQPQHF.

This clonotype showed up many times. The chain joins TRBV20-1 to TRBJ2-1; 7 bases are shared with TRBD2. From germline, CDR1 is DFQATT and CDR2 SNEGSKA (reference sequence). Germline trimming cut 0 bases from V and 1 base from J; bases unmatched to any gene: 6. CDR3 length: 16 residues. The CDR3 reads CSARDVRLASYNEQFF. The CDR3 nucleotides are TGCAGTGCTAGAGATGTGAGACTAGCTTCCTACAATGAGCAGTTCTTC.

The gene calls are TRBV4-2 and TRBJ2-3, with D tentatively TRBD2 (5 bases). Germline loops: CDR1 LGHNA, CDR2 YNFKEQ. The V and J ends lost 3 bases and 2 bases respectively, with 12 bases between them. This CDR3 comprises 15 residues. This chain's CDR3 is CASSQPIASTDTQYF. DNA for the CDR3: TGTGCCAGCAGCCAGCCCATAGCGTCCACAGATACGCAGTATTTT.

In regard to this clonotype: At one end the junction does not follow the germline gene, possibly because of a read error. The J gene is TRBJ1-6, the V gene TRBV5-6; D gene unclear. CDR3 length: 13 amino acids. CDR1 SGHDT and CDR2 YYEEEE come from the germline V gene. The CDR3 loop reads CASSLAANSPLLF. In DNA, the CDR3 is TGTGCCAGCAGCTTGGCGGCGAATTCACCCCTCCTCTTT.

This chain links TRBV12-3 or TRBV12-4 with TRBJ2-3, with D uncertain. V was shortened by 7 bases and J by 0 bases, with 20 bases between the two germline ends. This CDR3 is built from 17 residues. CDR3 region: CASNPPPGGASTDTQYF. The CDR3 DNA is TGTGCCAGCAACCCTCCCCCCGGCGGAGCTAGCACAGATACGCAGTATTTT.

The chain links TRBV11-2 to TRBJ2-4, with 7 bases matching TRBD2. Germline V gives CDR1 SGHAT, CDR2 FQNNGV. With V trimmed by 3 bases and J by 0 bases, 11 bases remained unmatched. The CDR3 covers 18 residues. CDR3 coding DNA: TGTGCCAGCAGCTTCCAGGGCCGGGGGGTACTAGCCAAAAACATTCAGTACTTC. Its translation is CASSFQGRGVLAKNIQYF.

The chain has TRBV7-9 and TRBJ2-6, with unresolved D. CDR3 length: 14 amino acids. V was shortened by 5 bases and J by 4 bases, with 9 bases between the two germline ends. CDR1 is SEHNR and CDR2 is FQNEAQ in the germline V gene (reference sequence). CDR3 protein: CASSLYEGANVLTF. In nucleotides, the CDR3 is TGTGCCAGCAGCCTCTATGAAGGGGCCAACGTCCTGACTTTC. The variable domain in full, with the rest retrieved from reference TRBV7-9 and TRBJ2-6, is DTGVSQNPRHKITKRGQNVTFRCDPISEHNRLYWYRQTLGQGPEFLTYFQNEAQLEKSRLLSDRFSAERPKGSFSTLEIQRTEQGDSAMYLCASSLYEGANVLTFGAGSRLTVL.

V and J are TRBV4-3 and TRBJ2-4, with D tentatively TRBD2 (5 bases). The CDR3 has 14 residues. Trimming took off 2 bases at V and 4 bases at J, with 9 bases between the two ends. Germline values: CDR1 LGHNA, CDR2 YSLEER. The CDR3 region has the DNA TGCGCCAGCAGCCAATCGGGGTGGAAAAACATTCAGTACTTC. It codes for CASSQSGWKNIQYF.

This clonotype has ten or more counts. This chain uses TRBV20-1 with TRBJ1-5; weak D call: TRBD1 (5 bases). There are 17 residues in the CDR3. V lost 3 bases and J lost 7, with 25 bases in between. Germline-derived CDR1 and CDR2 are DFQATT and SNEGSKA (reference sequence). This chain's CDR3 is CSARGAGGRGDRQPQHF. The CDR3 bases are TGCAGTGCTAGGGGAGCGGGGGGACGAGGGGATAGGCAGCCCCAGCATTTT.

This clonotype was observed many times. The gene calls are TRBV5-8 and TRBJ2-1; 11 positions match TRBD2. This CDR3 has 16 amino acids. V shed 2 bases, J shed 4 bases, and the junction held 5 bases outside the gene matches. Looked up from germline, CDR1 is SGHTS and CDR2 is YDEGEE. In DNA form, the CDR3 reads TGTGCCAGCAGCTTTCTAGCGGGAGGCCTTTACAATGAGCAGTTCTTC. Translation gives CASSFLAGGLYNEQFF. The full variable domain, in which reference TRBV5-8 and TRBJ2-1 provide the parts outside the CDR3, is EAGVTQSPTHLIKTRGQQATLRCSPISGHTSVYWYQQALGLGLQFLLWYDEGEERNRGNFPPRFSGRQFPNYSSELNVNALELEDSALYLCASSFLAGGLYNEQFFGPGTRLTVL.

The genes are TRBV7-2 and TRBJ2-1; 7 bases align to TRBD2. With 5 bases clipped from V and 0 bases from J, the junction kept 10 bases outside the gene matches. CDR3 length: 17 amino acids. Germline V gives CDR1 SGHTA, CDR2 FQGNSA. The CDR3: CASSETIRTSSYNEQFF. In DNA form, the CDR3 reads TGTGCCAGCAGCGAGACAATCAGGACTAGCTCCTACAATGAGCAGTTCTTC.

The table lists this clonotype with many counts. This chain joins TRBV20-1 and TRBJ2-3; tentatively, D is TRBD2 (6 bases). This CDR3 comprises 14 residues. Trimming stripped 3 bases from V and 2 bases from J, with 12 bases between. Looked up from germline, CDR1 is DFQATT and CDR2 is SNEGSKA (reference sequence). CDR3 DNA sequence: TGCAGTGCTAGGGTGGGAGGAACCACAGATACGCAGTATTTT. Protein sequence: CSARVGGTTDTQYF.